The entry below gives a single TCR beta chain sequence along with its context. The antigen remains unidentified. Measured with immunoSEQ multiplex PCR; TCRdb has only the in-frame clones, and not every one. The sample has about 79,000 clones; about four fifths are singletons. This sample stems from a study of T cell responses to AZD1222 COVID-19 vaccine. Study-level results: Mapped onto spike, vaccine-associated CD4 TCRs spanned it and were dominant at 160-218 and 743-854. It should be noted that donors were predominantly white British and more often female, and clonal diversity was possibly underestimated. Variant regions that are unmutated are reportedly the target of nearly half of spike-specific TCRs.

Pooled in the analysis were second doses at about 4 or about 12 weeks. This sequence was found in an adult who received the AZD1222 COVID-19 vaccine. Source: peripheral blood, taken 28 days after the second AZD1222 dose.

The CDR3 bases are TGTGCCAGCAGCGTAGGGGGGAACAATGAGCAGTTCTTC. Residues: CASSVGGNNEQFF. This chain connects TRBV9 to TRBJ2-1; D assignment may be TRBD1 or TRBD2 (5 bases each). The CDR3 is 13 residues long. Between the trimmed V and J ends, which lost 0 bases and 5 bases, there was a span of 6 bases. CDR1 and CDR2 (germline): SGDLS, YYNGEE.